This T cell receptor beta chain emerged from a study of shared clonotypes between healthy human individuals. CD45RO negativity and positive selection for CCR7 defined naive CD8 cells, a population that excluded terminally differentiated effector memory CD45RA+ cells. The CDR3 has 15 amino acids. The V gene's germline CDR1 is SEHNR and CDR2 FQNEAQ (reference sequence). V lost 1 base and J lost 1, with 7 bases in between. Some clones are missing from TCRdb's copy, which holds only in-frame ones; the method was immunoSEQ multiplex PCR. The sample shows roughly 650,000 clones, around 96% of them seen only once.

The origin of this receptor is a woman aged 30 to 39 in good health. The chain is built from TRBV7-9 and TRBJ1-4, with TRBD1 as a possible D gene (6 bases). Material: naive CD8+ T cells sorted from blood. In nucleotides, the CDR3 is TGTGCCAGCAGCTTAGGAGGGGGAACTAATGAAAAACTGTTTTTT. Its translation: CASSLGGGTNEKLFF.